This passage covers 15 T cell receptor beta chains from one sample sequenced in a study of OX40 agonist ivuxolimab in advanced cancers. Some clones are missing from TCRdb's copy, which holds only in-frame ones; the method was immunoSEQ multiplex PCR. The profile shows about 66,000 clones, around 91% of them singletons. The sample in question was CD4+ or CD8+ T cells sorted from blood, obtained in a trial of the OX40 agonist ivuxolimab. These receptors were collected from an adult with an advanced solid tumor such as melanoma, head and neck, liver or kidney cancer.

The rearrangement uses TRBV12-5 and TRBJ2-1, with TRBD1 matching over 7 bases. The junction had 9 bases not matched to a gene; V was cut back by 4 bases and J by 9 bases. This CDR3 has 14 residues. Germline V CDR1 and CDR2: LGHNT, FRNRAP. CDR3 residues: CASGSPGQPSEQFF. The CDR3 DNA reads TGTGCTAGTGGTTCGCCGGGACAGCCCAGTGAGCAGTTCTTC.

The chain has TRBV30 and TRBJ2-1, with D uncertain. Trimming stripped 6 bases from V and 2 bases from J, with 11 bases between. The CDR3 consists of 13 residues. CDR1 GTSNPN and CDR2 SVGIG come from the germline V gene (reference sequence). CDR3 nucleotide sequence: TGTGCCTGCTTCAGGAGCACCTACAATGAGCAGTTCTTC. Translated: CACFRSTYNEQFF.

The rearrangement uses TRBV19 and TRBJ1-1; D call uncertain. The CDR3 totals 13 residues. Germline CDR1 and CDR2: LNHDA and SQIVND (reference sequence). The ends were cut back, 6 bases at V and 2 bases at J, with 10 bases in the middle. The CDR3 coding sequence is TGTGCCAGTAGGCCCAGCAGCAACACTGAAGCTTTCTTT. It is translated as CASRPSSNTEAFF.

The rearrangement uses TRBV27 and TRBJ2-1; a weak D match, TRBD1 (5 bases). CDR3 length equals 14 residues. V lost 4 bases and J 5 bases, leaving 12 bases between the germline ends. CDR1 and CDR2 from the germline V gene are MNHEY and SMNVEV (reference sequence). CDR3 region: CASSSSGPNNEQFF. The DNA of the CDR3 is TGTGCCAGCAGTTCGTCAGGGCCTAACAATGAGCAGTTCTTC.

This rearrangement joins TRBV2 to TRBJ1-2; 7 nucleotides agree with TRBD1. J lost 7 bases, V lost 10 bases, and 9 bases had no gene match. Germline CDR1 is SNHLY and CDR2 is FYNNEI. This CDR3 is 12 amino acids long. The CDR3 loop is CAKIDRESGYTF. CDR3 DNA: TGTGCCAAAATAGACAGGGAGAGTGGCTACACCTTC.

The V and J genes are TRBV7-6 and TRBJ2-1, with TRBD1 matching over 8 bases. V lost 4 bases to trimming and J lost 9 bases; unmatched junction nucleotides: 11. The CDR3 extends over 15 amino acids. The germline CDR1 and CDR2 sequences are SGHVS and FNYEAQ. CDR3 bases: TGTGCCAGCAGCTGGGCCGGACAGGGAACAAGTGAGCAGTTCTTC. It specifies CASSWAGQGTSEQFF.

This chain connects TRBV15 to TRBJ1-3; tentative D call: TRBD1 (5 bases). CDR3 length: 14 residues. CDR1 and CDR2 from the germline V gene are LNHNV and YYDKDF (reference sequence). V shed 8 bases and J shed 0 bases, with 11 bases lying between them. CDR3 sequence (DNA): TGTGCCACCGGGGCAGGGAGCTCTGGAAACACCATATATTTT. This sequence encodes CATGAGSSGNTIYF.

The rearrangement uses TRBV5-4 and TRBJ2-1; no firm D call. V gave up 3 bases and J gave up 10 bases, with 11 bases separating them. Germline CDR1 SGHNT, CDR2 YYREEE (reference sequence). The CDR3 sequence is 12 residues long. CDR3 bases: TGTGCCAGCAGCTCCGAGCTCGAGGAGCAGTTCTTC. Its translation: CASSSELEEQFF.

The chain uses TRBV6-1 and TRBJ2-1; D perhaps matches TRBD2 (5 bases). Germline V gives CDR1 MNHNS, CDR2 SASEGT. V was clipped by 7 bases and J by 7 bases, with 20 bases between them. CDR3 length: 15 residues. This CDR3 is CASIRASSPGNEQFF. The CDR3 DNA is TGTGCCAGCATCCGCGCCAGCTCCCCGGGGAATGAGCAGTTCTTC.

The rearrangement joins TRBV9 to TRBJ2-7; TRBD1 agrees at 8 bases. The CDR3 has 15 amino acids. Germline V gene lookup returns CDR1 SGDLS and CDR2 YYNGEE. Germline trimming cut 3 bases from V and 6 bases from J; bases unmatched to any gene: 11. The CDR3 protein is CASSARTGLDVEQYF. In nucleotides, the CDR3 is TGTGCCAGCAGCGCGAGGACAGGGTTGGACGTCGAGCAGTACTTC.

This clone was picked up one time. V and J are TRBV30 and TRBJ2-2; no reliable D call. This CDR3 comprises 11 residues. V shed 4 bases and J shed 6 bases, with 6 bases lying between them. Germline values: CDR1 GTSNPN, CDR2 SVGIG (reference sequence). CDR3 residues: CAWTSAGELFF. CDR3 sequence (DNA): TGTGCCTGGACAAGCGCCGGGGAGCTGTTTTTT.

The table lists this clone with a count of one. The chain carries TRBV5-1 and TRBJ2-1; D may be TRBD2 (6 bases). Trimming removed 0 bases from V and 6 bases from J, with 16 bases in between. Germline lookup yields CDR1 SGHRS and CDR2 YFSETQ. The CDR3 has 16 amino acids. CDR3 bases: TGCGCCAGCAGCTTGGCCGGGGGATTCCCCGTCAATGAGCAGTTCTTC. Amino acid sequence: CASSLAGGFPVNEQFF.

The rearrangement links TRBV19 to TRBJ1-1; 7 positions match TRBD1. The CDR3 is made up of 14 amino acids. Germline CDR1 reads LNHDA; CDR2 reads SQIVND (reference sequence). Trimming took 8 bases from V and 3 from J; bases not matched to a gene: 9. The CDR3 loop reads CASPDRVEDTEAFF. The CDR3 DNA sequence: TGTGCCAGTCCCGACAGGGTAGAGGACACTGAAGCTTTCTTT. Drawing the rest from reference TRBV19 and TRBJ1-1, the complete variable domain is DGGITQSPKYLFRKEGQNVTLSCEQNLNHDAMYWYRQDPGQGLRLIYYSQIVNDFQKGDIAEGYSVSREKKESFPLTVTSAQKNPTAFYLCASPDRVEDTEAFFGQGTRLTVV.

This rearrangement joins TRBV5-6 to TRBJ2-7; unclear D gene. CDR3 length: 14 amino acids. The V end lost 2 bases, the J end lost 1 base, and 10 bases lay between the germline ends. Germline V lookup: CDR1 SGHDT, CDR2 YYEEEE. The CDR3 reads CASSFGVGSYEQYF. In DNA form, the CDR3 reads TGTGCCAGCAGCTTTGGGGTGGGTTCCTACGAGCAGTACTTC. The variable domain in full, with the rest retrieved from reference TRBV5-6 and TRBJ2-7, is DAGVTQSPTHLIKTRGQQVTLRCSPKSGHDTVSWYQQALGQGPQFIFQYYEEEERQRGNFPDRFSGHQFPNYSSELNVNALLLGDSALYLCASSFGVGSYEQYFGPGTRLTVT.

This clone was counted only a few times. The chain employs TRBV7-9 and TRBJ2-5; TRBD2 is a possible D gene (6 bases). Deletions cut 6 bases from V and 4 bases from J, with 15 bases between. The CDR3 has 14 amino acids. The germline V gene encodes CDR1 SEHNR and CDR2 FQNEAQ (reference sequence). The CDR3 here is CASSLPTSRETQYF. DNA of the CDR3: TGTGCCAGCAGTTTACCCACTAGCAGAGAGACCCAGTACTTC.